This T cell receptor (beta chain) was captured by sequencing in a study of Tregs in tolerant kidney transplant recipients. Regarding the study as a whole: Tolerant patients' donor-specific Tregs expanded beyond overall Tregs, suggesting antigen-driven growth.

This clone appeared once. Its antigen remains unidentified. The germline CDR1 and CDR2 sequences are MDHEN and SYDVKM. The CDR3 is 13 residues long. V lost 6 bases, J lost 1 base, and 9 bases lay in between. CD4+CD25+CD127- Tregs, CD4+CD25- non-Tregs, CD4 and CD8 cells were sorted. An overnight rest at 37°C with roughly 200 IU/ml IL-2 preceded regulatory T cell sorting from thawed PBMCs. Assay: immunoSEQ multiplex PCR; the TCRdb copy retains only in-frame clones and omits some. This sample carries more than 60,000 clones, approximately 85% of them seen once, and the ten largest clones take 2.1%. The material was Tregs from blood, obtained before the transplant. The TCR originated in a human donor who received a combined kidney and bone marrow transplant. This chain joins TRBV28 and TRBJ1-1, with D hard to call. The CDR3 DNA is TGTGCCAGCAGGAGGCAGTCGAACACTGAAGCTTTCTTT. Amino acids: CASRRQSNTEAFF.